The next 23 T cell receptor beta chains were all read from a single sample in a study of identical twins. TCRdb re-analysed the 5' RACE reads in MiXCR, keeping a single row per CDR3 protein. The sample has approximately 260,000 distinct CDR3 sequences; over 13% are singletons. The sample consisted of memory (CD45RO+) T cells sorted from blood. These receptors all come from a young woman in good health.

This chain uses TRBV5-5 with TRBJ2-5; possibly TRBD1 or TRBD2 for D (9 bases each). The CDR3 is 16 amino acids. The germline gives CDR1 SGHKS, CDR2 YYEKEE (reference sequence). Trimming took 4 bases from V and 2 from J, leaving 18 bases between them. For the CDR3, the DNA is TGTGCCAGCAGCCAGCGGGGGGACAGGGTACAAGAGACCCAGTACTTC. This sequence encodes CASSQRGDRVQETQYF.

This clonotype was seen ten or more times. The V call is TRBV6-4, the J call TRBJ2-2; no reliable D call. CDR1 and CDR2 (germline): MRHNA, SNTAGT. The CDR3 is 13 amino acids. Between the trimmed V and J ends, which lost 4 bases and 2 bases, there was a span of 5 bases. As DNA, the CDR3 is TGTGCCAGCAGTGGCGCTAACACCGGGGAGCTGTTTTTT. Translation gives CASSGANTGELFF.

In this sample, this clonotype turned up a few times. This chain connects TRBV5-5 to TRBJ1-1, with 9 bases aligning to TRBD1. V shed 2 bases, J shed 1 base, and the junction held 12 bases outside the gene matches. CDR1 is SGHKS and CDR2 is YYEKEE in the germline V gene (reference sequence). This CDR3 spans 18 amino acids. The CDR3 reads CASSLGPGTGIRNTEAFF. CDR3 sequence (DNA): TGTGCCAGCAGCTTAGGGCCCGGGACAGGGATTCGGAACACTGAAGCTTTCTTT.

The chain combines TRBV20-1 with TRBJ1-1; the D gene is possibly TRBD1 (6 bases). Germline-derived CDR1 and CDR2 are DFQATT and SNEGSKA (reference sequence). The length of the CDR3 is 15 residues. V was cut by 3 bases and J by 4 bases, with 18 bases left in between. The DNA of the CDR3 is TGCAGTGCTAGGATTTGGGGGGGGCAAGGCACTGAAGCTTTCTTT. Its protein is CSARIWGGQGTEAFF.

This clonotype was recorded many times. The chain employs TRBV20-1 and TRBJ2-1; 10 nucleotides match TRBD2. Trimming cost V 5 bases and J 2 bases; bases outside gene matches: 9. CDR1 and CDR2 from the germline V gene are DFQATT and SNEGSKA (reference sequence). The CDR3 extends over 16 amino acids. CDR3 nucleotides: TGCAGTGCTGGACTAAGACTAGCGGGCACCTACAATGAGCAGTTCTTC. It encodes CSAGLRLAGTYNEQFF.

This clonotype was observed a handful of times. This chain joins TRBV5-4 and TRBJ2-1; D might be TRBD2 (7 bases). Germline assignment: CDR1 SGHNT and CDR2 YYREEE (reference sequence). V shed 10 bases and J shed 4 bases, with 18 bases lying between them. The CDR3 covers 14 residues. The DNA of the CDR3 is TGTGCCTCACGGGGGGCCAACACATACAATGAGCAGTTCTTC. Its translation is CASRGANTYNEQFF.

A few counts support this clonotype. The chain links TRBV5-1 to TRBJ2-3, with 7 nucleotides matching TRBD2. This CDR3 contains 15 residues. V was clipped by 4 bases and J by 0 bases; unmatched bases: 5. Germline V gene lookup returns CDR1 SGHRS and CDR2 YFSETQ. CDR3 region: CASSTGTISTDTQYF. The CDR3 DNA is TGCGCCAGCAGCACCGGGACTATCAGCACAGATACGCAGTATTTT. Filled out from reference TRBV5-1 and TRBJ2-3, the complete variable domain reads KAGVTQTPRYLIKTRGQQVTLSCSPISGHRSVSWYQQTPGQGLQFLFEYFSETQRNKGNFPGRFSGRQFSNSRSEMNVSTLELGDSALYLCASSTGTISTDTQYFGPGTRLTVL.

This clonotype has more than one count but fewer than ten. The chain has TRBV20-1 and TRBJ2-2; D call uncertain. Germline assignment: CDR1 DFQATT and CDR2 SNEGSKA (reference sequence). The germline V and J ends were trimmed by 3 bases and 2 bases, with 7 bases remaining between them. This CDR3 has 13 amino acids. CDR3 sequence (DNA): TGCAGTGCTAGCCCAGATAACACCGGGGAGCTGTTTTTT. Translated, it gives CSASPDNTGELFF.

V usage is TRBV28 and J usage is TRBJ2-3; 10 bases match TRBD2. This CDR3 is built from 16 residues. J lost 4 bases, V lost 8 bases, and 12 bases had no gene match. Germline CDR1 MDHEN, CDR2 SYDVKM. CDR3 sequence reads: CASGSRLAGRSDTQYF. Written as DNA, the CDR3 is TGTGCCAGCGGCTCTCGACTAGCGGGCAGGTCAGATACGCAGTATTTT.

This clonotype was seen more than once but under ten times. The chain employs TRBV20-1 and TRBJ1-2, with unresolved D. Germline CDR1 reads DFQATT; CDR2 reads SNEGSKA (reference sequence). This CDR3 comprises 14 residues. Between the trimmed V and J ends, which lost 5 bases and 3 bases, there was a span of 16 bases. The CDR3 nucleotides are TGCAGTGCTGGCGAACGGGGATTCGACTATGGCTACACCTTC. As protein: CSAGERGFDYGYTF.

This sequence joins TRBV6-1 and TRBJ2-1; D not resolved. V gave up 8 bases and J gave up 2 bases, with 10 bases separating them. The CDR3 extends over 13 amino acids. CDR1 and CDR2 (germline): MNHNS, SASEGT. The chain's CDR3 is CASARAAYNEQFF. The CDR3 DNA sequence: TGTGCCAGCGCTCGGGCAGCCTACAATGAGCAGTTCTTC.

The chain employs TRBV27 and TRBJ1-1; weak D call: TRBD1 (5 bases). The CDR3 loop spans 14 amino acids. CDR1 and CDR2 from the germline V gene are MNHEY and SMNVEV (reference sequence). V was clipped by 7 bases and J by 4 bases, with 16 bases between them. In nucleotides, the CDR3 is TGTGCCAGCACCACTTGGGGGAGTCCCACTGAAGCTTTCTTT. This translates into CASTTWGSPTEAFF.

The rearrangement uses TRBV20-1 and TRBJ2-5; 9 positions agree with TRBD2. Germline CDR1 DFQATT, CDR2 SNEGSKA (reference sequence). This CDR3 region has 16 residues. V lost 0 bases and J lost 4; bases outside the gene matches: 9. As DNA, the CDR3 is TGCAGTGCTAGAGACCCTTCTAGCGGGGAGCTAGAGACCCAGTACTTC. Translation gives CSARDPSSGELETQYF.

This clonotype was recorded many times. The gene calls are TRBV20-1 and TRBJ2-1; a weak D match, TRBD1 (6 bases). Germline assignment: CDR1 DFQATT and CDR2 SNEGSKA (reference sequence). CDR3 length equals 14 residues. Trimming left V 6 bases short and J 8 bases short, with 20 bases between. The CDR3 DNA reads TGCAGTGCAGGGAGTGACAGGTCTGCCGATGAGCAGTTCTTC. It yields the protein CSAGSDRSADEQFF.

This clonotype was seen many times. CDR3: CSARTGTDTQYF. In DNA form, the CDR3 reads TGCAGTGCGAGGACAGGCACAGATACGCAGTATTTT. The gene calls are TRBV20-1 and TRBJ2-3; perhaps TRBD1 as D (6 bases). CDR1 is DFQATT, CDR2 SNEGSKA, per germline (reference sequence). Trimming removed 6 bases from V and 1 base from J, with 8 bases in between. This CDR3 comprises 12 residues.

This chain joins TRBV11-2 and TRBJ1-4; no firm D call. Trimming took 6 bases from V and 0 from J, leaving 11 bases between them. The CDR3 runs to 15 residues. The germline V gene encodes CDR1 SGHAT and CDR2 FQNNGV. The CDR3 bases are TGTGCCAGCAGAAGACCGTTTACAACTAATGAAAAACTGTTTTTT. Translated, it gives CASRRPFTTNEKLFF.

The gene calls are TRBV6-5 and TRBJ2-2, with 8 nucleotides matching TRBD2. The CDR3 extends over 15 amino acids. V was clipped by 4 bases and J by 7 bases; unmatched bases: 8. Germline lookup yields CDR1 MNHEY and CDR2 SVGAGI. The CDR3 nucleotides are TGTGCCAGCAGTTTCCGACTAGCGCAGGACGGGGAGCTGTTTTTT. Translating gives CASSFRLAQDGELFF.

This clonotype has at least ten counts. V usage is TRBV6-5 and J usage is TRBJ2-4; no clear D gene. CDR1 and CDR2 (germline): MNHEY, SVGAGI. V was shortened by 5 bases and J by 8 bases, with 13 bases between the two germline ends. This CDR3 contains 13 residues. CDR3 protein: CASSTSRHDIQYF. The DNA of the CDR3 is TGTGCCAGCAGTACTTCACGACATGACATTCAGTACTTC.

This clonotype was seen a handful of times. The chain is built from TRBV5-6 and TRBJ2-7; possible D gene TRBD2, 5 bases. The V end lost 2 bases, the J end lost 3 bases, and 6 bases lay between the germline ends. The CDR3 covers 12 residues. Germline V gives CDR1 SGHDT, CDR2 YYEEEE. Here the CDR3 DNA reads TGTGCCAGCAGCTTCCGGGGCTACGAGCAGTACTTC. The encoded protein is CASSFRGYEQYF.

The chain links TRBV3-1 to TRBJ2-7; 8 nucleotides agree with TRBD2. CDR1 and CDR2 (germline): LGHDT, YNNKEL (reference sequence). The CDR3 sequence is 14 residues long. The junction had 5 bases not matched to a gene; V was cut back by 7 bases and J by 0 bases. CDR3 sequence: CASTGGGSSYEQYF. CDR3 coding DNA: TGTGCCAGCACCGGGGGGGGAAGCTCCTACGAGCAGTACTTC.

This clonotype was seen a handful of times. The rearrangement uses TRBV14 and TRBJ2-2; 14 positions agree with TRBD2. The V gene's germline CDR1 is SGHDN and CDR2 FVKESK. Germline trimming cut 3 bases from V and 6 bases from J; bases unmatched to any gene: 3. The CDR3 has 16 amino acids. The CDR3 sequence: CASSHATSGRAGELFF. The DNA of the CDR3 is TGTGCCAGCAGCCATGCGACTAGCGGGAGGGCCGGGGAGCTGTTTTTT.

This clonotype occurred a few times. The J gene is TRBJ2-2, the V gene TRBV7-8; 12 bases align to TRBD2. The length of the CDR3 is 16 residues. V lost 5 bases to trimming and J lost 3 bases; unmatched junction nucleotides: 4. The germline V gene encodes CDR1 SGHVS and CDR2 FQNEAQ. The CDR3 is CASSKRLAGDTGELFF. The CDR3 DNA reads TGTGCCAGCAGCAAACGACTAGCGGGAGACACCGGGGAGCTGTTTTTT.

This chain connects TRBV19 to TRBJ2-3; 7 nucleotides align to TRBD2. The CDR3 covers 14 residues. From germline, CDR1 is LNHDA and CDR2 SQIVND (reference sequence). The V gene end was trimmed by 5 bases and the J gene end by 2 bases; junction bases not matched to a gene: 4. The CDR3 loop reads CASSSSGTTDTQYF. CDR3 sequence (DNA): TGTGCCAGTAGTTCCAGCGGGACCACAGATACGCAGTATTTT.